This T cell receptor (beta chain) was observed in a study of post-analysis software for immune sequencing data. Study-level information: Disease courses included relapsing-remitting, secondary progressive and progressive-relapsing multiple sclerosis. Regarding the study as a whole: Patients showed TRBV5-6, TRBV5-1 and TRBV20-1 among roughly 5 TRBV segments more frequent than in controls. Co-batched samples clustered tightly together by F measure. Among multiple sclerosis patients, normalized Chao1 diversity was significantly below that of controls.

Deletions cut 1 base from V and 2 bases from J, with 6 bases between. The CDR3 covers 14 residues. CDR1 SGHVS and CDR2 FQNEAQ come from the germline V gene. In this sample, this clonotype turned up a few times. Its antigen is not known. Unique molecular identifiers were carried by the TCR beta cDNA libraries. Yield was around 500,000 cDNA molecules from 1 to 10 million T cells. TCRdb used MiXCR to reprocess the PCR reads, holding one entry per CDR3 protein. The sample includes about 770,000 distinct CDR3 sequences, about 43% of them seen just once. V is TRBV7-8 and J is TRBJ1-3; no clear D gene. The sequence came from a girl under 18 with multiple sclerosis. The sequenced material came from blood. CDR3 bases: TGTGCCAGCAGCTTAGATGCGACTGGAAACACCATATATTTT. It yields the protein CASSLDATGNTIYF.